Shown below are 7 T cell receptor beta chains from a single sample sequenced in a study of shared clonotypes between healthy human individuals. Method: immunoSEQ multiplex PCR; TCRdb's copy keeps in-frame clones and lacks some. The table has some 2,000,000 clones, over 85% seen once; the top ten hold approximately 1.2%. Terminally differentiated effector memory CD45RA+ cells were excluded by CCR7 positive selection of CD45RO-negative cells. The sequenced sample consisted of naive CD8+ T cells sorted from blood. These TCRs come from a man between 18 and 29 years old in good health.

The rearrangement uses TRBV6-1 and TRBJ2-7; 8 positions agree with TRBD1. The germline gives CDR1 MNHNS, CDR2 SASEGT. There are 15 residues in the CDR3. V shed 1 base and J 7 bases; nucleotides not matched to a gene: 9. The CDR3 sequence: CASSEEPGGFWEQYF. As DNA, the CDR3 is TGTGCCAGCAGTGAAGAACCAGGGGGCTTTTGGGAGCAGTACTTC.

The chain recombines TRBV27 with TRBJ2-3, with 7 bases that match TRBD1. Germline V gives CDR1 MNHEY, CDR2 SMNVEV (reference sequence). CDR3 length: 17 amino acids. With V trimmed by 6 bases and J by 3 bases, 15 bases remained unmatched. CDR3 residues: CASSYSAPGTETDTQYF. The CDR3 coding sequence is TGTGCCAGCAGCTATTCGGCACCCGGGACAGAGACAGATACGCAGTATTTT.

The gene calls are TRBV27 and TRBJ2-7; TRBD1 aligns across 9 bases. Trimming took 4 bases from V and 3 from J; bases not matched to a gene: 16. The CDR3 is 18 residues long. The germline CDR1 and CDR2 sequences are MNHEY and SMNVEV (reference sequence). The CDR3 coding sequence is TGTGCCAGCAGTTCGTACTTGACAGGGGGTGTGGGAAGCTACGAGCAGTACTTC. Protein: CASSSYLTGGVGSYEQYF.

About this clone: In the same sample, other DNA sequences code for this CDR3. The chain couples TRBV9 to TRBJ2-7, with D perhaps matching TRBD2 (5 bases). V was trimmed by 0 bases and J by 0 bases, leaving 13 bases between them. From germline, CDR1 is SGDLS and CDR2 YYNGEE. The CDR3 length is 16 residues. CDR3 DNA: TGTGCCAGCAGCGTAGGGGGTCCGGGGAGCTCCTACGAGCAGTACTTC. Its protein product is CASSVGGPGSSYEQYF.

This clone was counted a single time. This chain connects TRBV9 to TRBJ2-5; TRBD2 matches 11 bases. Trimming removed 6 bases from V and 4 bases from J; junction bases left unmatched: 8. CDR1 and CDR2 (germline): SGDLS, YYNGEE. This CDR3 contains 15 residues. Here the CDR3 DNA reads TGTGCCAGCACCGAGACTAGCGGGGTGGGAGAGACCCAGTACTTC. This gives the protein CASTETSGVGETQYF.

The chain uses TRBV9 and TRBJ2-7, with 7 bases lining up with TRBD1. Losses at the gene ends were 0 bases for V and 5 bases for J; bases not matched to a gene: 5. CDR1 and CDR2 from the germline V gene are SGDLS and YYNGEE. The CDR3 extends over 14 amino acids. The CDR3 protein is CASSVGDRVNEQYF. The CDR3 DNA reads TGTGCCAGCAGCGTAGGAGACAGGGTGAACGAGCAGTACTTC.

This sequence joins TRBV10-3 and TRBJ2-5; D ambiguous. The germline V gene encodes CDR1 ENHRY and CDR2 SYGVKD. Trimming took off 8 bases at V and 1 base at J, with 11 bases between the two ends. CDR3 length equals 13 residues. CDR3 bases: TGTGCCATCGGTCCGGTACTCCAAGAGACCCAGTACTTC. It is translated as CAIGPVLQETQYF.